This TCR beta chain is from a study of T cell changes during pregnancy in multiple sclerosis. Germline values: CDR1 MNHNY, CDR2 SVGAGI (reference sequence). The CDR3 is 16 residues long. The ends lost 0 bases at V and 1 base at J; junction bases unmatched: 2. Measured with immunoSEQ multiplex PCR; TCRdb has only the in-frame clones, and not every one. The sample includes under 40,000 clones, around 90% of them seen just once. The rearrangement links TRBV6-6 to TRBJ1-2; 10 nucleotides align to TRBD1. The input for sequencing was CD8+ T cells from peripheral blood mononuclear cells, taken after pregnancy. The TCR comes from a female donor with multiple sclerosis, enrolled in a pregnancy study. The CDR3 nucleotides read TGTGCCAGCAGTTACTCGAGGGACAGGGGTAACTATGGCTACACCTTC. This translates into CASSYSRDRGNYGYTF.